The next 3 T cell receptor beta chains were all read from a single sample in a study of shared clonotypes between healthy human individuals. Produced via immunoSEQ multiplex PCR; TCRdb's table is partial and in-frame only. Here the sample spans 500,000 to 700,000 clones, 85% to 95% being singletons. Positively selected for CCR7, the CD45RO-negative cells used as naive CD8 cells excluded terminally differentiated effector memory CD45RA+ cells. The specimen was naive CD8+ T cells sorted from blood. The origin of the receptors is a woman younger than 45 in good health.

A remark on this clone: Other DNA sequences from this sample encode an identical CDR3 as well. The V call is TRBV28, the J call TRBJ1-5; D remains ambiguous. Trimming took off 5 bases at V and 4 bases at J, with 6 bases between the two ends. Germline CDR1 and CDR2: MDHEN and SYDVKM. The CDR3 loop spans 12 amino acids. CDR3 nucleotide sequence: TGTGCCAGCAGTCTGGATAATCAGCCCCAGCATTTT. This encodes CASSLDNQPQHF.

The CDR3 sequence: CASSEGGLAGGSYEQYF. The CDR3 nucleotides are TGTGCCAGCAGTGAGGGTGGGCTAGCGGGAGGCTCCTACGAGCAGTACTTC. The genes are TRBV2 and TRBJ2-7; 11 bases are shared with TRBD2. This CDR3 has 17 amino acids. The germline V gene has CDR1 SNHLY and CDR2 FYNNEI. Trimming took 3 bases from V and 0 from J; bases not matched to a gene: 7.

The V and J genes are TRBV7-9 and TRBJ1-1; no definite D call. Between the trimmed V and J ends, which lost 2 bases and 5 bases, there was a span of 12 bases. The CDR3 sequence is 14 residues long. The germline V gene encodes CDR1 SEHNR and CDR2 FQNEAQ (reference sequence). CDR3 sequence: CASSLNGLLTEAFF. CDR3 DNA: TGTGCCAGCAGCTTAAACGGGTTGTTAACTGAAGCTTTCTTT. Supplemented by reference TRBV7-9 and TRBJ1-1, the full variable domain reads DTGVSQNPRHKITKRGQNVTFRCDPISEHNRLYWYRQTLGQGPEFLTYFQNEAQLEKSRLLSDRFSAERPKGSFSTLEIQRTEQGDSAMYLCASSLNGLLTEAFFGQGTRLTVV.